Following are 15 T cell receptor beta chains from one sample sequenced in a study of cytomegalovirus exposure and HLA in healthy donors. 13 Jbeta primers and 60 Vbeta primers were used for the PCR. The method was immunoSEQ multiplex PCR; TCRdb's version includes in-frame clones alone and lacks a portion of them. The sample consists of roughly 190,000 clones, 70% to 80% of them appearing once. Sequenced sample: PBMCs. All receptors derive from a woman in her 30s in good health and CMV-seropositive.

The genes are TRBV9 and TRBJ1-4; D gene ambiguous. Germline V gene sequence: CDR1 SGDLS, CDR2 YYNGEE. The V end was cut by 4 bases, the J end by 6 bases, with 13 bases between. CDR3 length equals 14 residues. Here the CDR3 DNA reads TGTGCCAGCAGCCCCCCACGGGATGATGAAAAACTGTTTTTT. The encoded protein is CASSPPRDDEKLFF.

The V and J genes are TRBV5-1 and TRBJ1-4, with D maybe TRBD1 (6 bases). The CDR3 contains 15 residues. The germline CDR1 and CDR2 sequences are SGHRS and YFSETQ. V lost 0 bases and J 6 bases, leaving 12 bases between the germline ends. The CDR3 protein is CASSLAPGADEKLFF. The CDR3 nucleotides are TGCGCCAGCAGCTTGGCCCCAGGGGCCGATGAAAAACTGTTTTTT.

This chain joins TRBV5-1 and TRBJ2-1; 12 nucleotides line up with TRBD2. The CDR3 consists of 15 residues. J gave up 9 bases and V 2 bases, and 6 bases lay outside the gene matches. Germline CDR1 reads SGHRS; CDR2 reads YFSETQ. CDR3 in amino acids: CASSFPSGGASEQFF. CDR3 in DNA: TGCGCCAGCAGCTTCCCTAGCGGGGGGGCCAGTGAGCAGTTCTTC.

The chain uses TRBV7-2 and TRBJ2-1; D possibly corresponds to TRBD2 (6 bases). The V end was cut by 0 bases, the J end by 4 bases, with 10 bases between. The CDR3 extends over 15 amino acids. Germline V gives CDR1 SGHTA, CDR2 FQGNSA. CDR3 in DNA: TGTGCCAGCAGCTTAGCCGGGGGAGATTACAATGAGCAGTTCTTC. It translates to CASSLAGGDYNEQFF.

This chain uses TRBV6-5 with TRBJ1-2; no firm D call. Looked up from germline, CDR1 is MNHEY and CDR2 is SVGAGI. The length of the CDR3 is 15 residues. V dropped 0 bases and J dropped 8 bases, with 16 bases sitting between them. The CDR3 region has the DNA TGTGCCAGCAGTTACTCGGGTTCGGGAAATGACGGCTACACCTTC. Translated: CASSYSGSGNDGYTF.

This clone was seen more than once but under ten times. Other DNA sequences from this sample encode an identical CDR3 as well. The V gene is TRBV11-2, the J gene TRBJ2-5; 7 bases map to TRBD1. Germline V gene data show CDR1 as SGHAT and CDR2 as FQNNGV. The CDR3 is 14 amino acids. With V trimmed by 4 bases and J by 2 bases, 4 bases remained unmatched. CDR3 in amino acids: CASSSNRGQETQYF. CDR3 nucleotides: TGTGCCAGCAGCTCAAACAGGGGACAAGAGACCCAGTACTTC.

This clone came up a few times. The genes are TRBV6-1 and TRBJ2-1; 10 positions match TRBD2. Looked up from germline, CDR1 is MNHNS and CDR2 is SASEGT. CDR3 length: 14 residues. Unmatched junction bases numbered 4, after V lost 7 bases and J lost 4 bases. In nucleotides, the CDR3 is TGTGCCAGCACCCTTAGCGGGGGGTACAATGAGCAGTTCTTC. This gives the protein CASTLSGGYNEQFF.

This chain connects TRBV4-1 to TRBJ2-1; the match to TRBD2 covers 9 bases. CDR1 is MGHRA and CDR2 is YSYEKL in the germline V gene. The junction had 5 bases not matched to a gene; V was cut back by 0 bases and J by 5 bases. The CDR3 runs 16 residues. The CDR3 sequence: CASSQDWRGGNNEQFF. The CDR3 nucleotides are TGCGCCAGCAGCCAAGATTGGCGGGGGGGGAACAATGAGCAGTTCTTC.

This clone was seen only once. The CDR3 DNA is TGCGCCAGCAGCTGGGGACTAGCTTCGGGGGAGCAGTACTTC. Its translation: CASSWGLASGEQYF. The rearrangement links TRBV5-1 to TRBJ2-5; 9 bases align to TRBD2. CDR1 SGHRS and CDR2 YFSETQ come from the germline V gene. V trimming: 3 bases; J trimming: 11 bases; junction bases outside the gene matches: 11. This CDR3 region has 14 residues.

The rearrangement uses TRBV12-2 and TRBJ2-1; the table's D call, TRBD2, was not checked against the DNA. TRBV12-2 is a documented pseudogene. CDR3 size: 17 residues. This chain's CDR3 is CASPRVAGLYPYNEQFF. The CDR3 DNA reads as TGTGCAAGTCCCCGAGTCGCGGGACTCTATCCCTACAATGAGCAGTTCTTC.

This clone was found once. The chain links TRBV18 to TRBJ1-5; 8 bases line up with TRBD1. J was trimmed by 3 bases and V by 3 bases; bases with no gene match: 4. Germline lookup yields CDR1 KGHSH and CDR2 LQKENI. The CDR3 has 15 residues. This CDR3 is CASSPDRDYNQPQHF. The CDR3 DNA reads as TGTGCCAGCTCACCGGACAGGGACTACAATCAGCCCCAGCATTTT. The complete variable domain, with remaining parts taken from reference TRBV18 and TRBJ1-5, reads NAGVMQNPRHLVRRRGQEARLRCSPMKGHSHVYWYRQLPEEGLKFMVYLQKENIIDESGMPKERFSAEFPKEGPSILRIQQVVRGDSAAYFCASSPDRDYNQPQHFGDGTRLSIL.

This chain uses TRBV19 with TRBJ2-1; possible D gene TRBD1, 8 bases. CDR1 is LNHDA, CDR2 SQIVND, per germline (reference sequence). The V end was cut by 5 bases, the J end by 7 bases, with 15 bases between. The CDR3 has 14 amino acids. Here the CDR3 reads CASSENRGGNEQFF. CDR3 sequence (DNA): TGTGCCAGTAGTGAAAACAGGGGGGGGAATGAGCAGTTCTTC.

This chain links TRBV6-6 with TRBJ1-4, with D perhaps matching TRBD1 (5 bases). CDR1 MNHNY and CDR2 SVGAGI come from the germline V gene (reference sequence). The CDR3 is made up of 15 amino acids. The V and J ends lost 2 bases and 2 bases respectively, with 9 bases between them. The CDR3 DNA reads TGTGCCAGCAGTTACCCGGCAGGGACTAATGAAAAACTGTTTTTT. Protein: CASSYPAGTNEKLFF.

This clone was counted once. This chain joins TRBV19 and TRBJ2-7, with a tentative D call TRBD1 (7 bases). CDR3 length: 13 residues. The germline V gene has CDR1 LNHDA and CDR2 SQIVND (reference sequence). V was trimmed by 4 bases and J by 6 bases, leaving 13 bases between them. Written as DNA, the CDR3 is TGTGCCAGTAGTAATCAGGGGGGAGGCGAGCAGTACTTC. This translates into CASSNQGGGEQYF.

This clone was counted a few times. An end of the junction differs from the germline gene, which may be a read error. This chain's CDR3 is CASSEAGTSAGELFF. Written as DNA, the CDR3 is TGTGCCAGCAGCGAAGCCGGGACTAGCGCCGGGGAGCTGTTTTTT. The gene calls are TRBV2 and TRBJ2-2, with TRBD2 matching over 10 bases. CDR3 length: 15 residues. The germline gives CDR1 SNHLY, CDR2 FYNNEI.